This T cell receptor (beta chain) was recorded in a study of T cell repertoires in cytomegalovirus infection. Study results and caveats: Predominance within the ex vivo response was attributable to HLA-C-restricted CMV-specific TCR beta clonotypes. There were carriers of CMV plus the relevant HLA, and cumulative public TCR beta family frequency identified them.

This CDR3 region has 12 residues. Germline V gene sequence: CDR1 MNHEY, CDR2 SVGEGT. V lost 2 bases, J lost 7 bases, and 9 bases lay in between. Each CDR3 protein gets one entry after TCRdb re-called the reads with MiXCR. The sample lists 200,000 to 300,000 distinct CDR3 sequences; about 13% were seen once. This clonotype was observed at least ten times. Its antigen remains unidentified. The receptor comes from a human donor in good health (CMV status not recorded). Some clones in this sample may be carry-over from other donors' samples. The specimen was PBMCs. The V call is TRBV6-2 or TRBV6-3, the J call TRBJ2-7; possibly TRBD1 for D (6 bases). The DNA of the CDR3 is TGTGCCAGCAGTTACCCAGGGGCAGAGCAGTACTTC. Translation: CASSYPGAEQYF.